This T cell receptor beta chain was sequenced for a study of molecular identifiers for immune sequencing clone quantification. Findings and caveats of the study: Among effectors, clones above 20 RNA copies held over 99% of molecules; among naive cells, under 1%.

Both previously described methods and listed TCR primers were employed to make bulk TCR libraries. TCRdb re-derived calls from the PCR reads in MiXCR, one entry per CDR3 protein. The table lists some 680,000 distinct CDR3 sequences, over 25% of them singletons. As CD8+CD4-CCR7+CD45RA+ cells, naive CD8 T cells were sorted. The CDR3 covers 14 residues. Germline lookup yields CDR1 SEHNR and CDR2 FQNEAQ (reference sequence). Turning to this clonotype: Its antigen is not known. Mismatch with germline at one junction end may stem from a read error.

The chain recombines TRBV7-9 with TRBJ2-5; no firm D call. This TCR was recovered from a human donor in good health. Some libraries in this study had Jurkat cell RNA spiked in. Sequences were obtained from naive CD8+ T cells from blood, with Jurkat cell RNA spiked in. Subset reported: FACS-sorted CD8+CD4-CCR7+CD45RA+ naive T cells. Here the CDR3 reads CVSSLVSSRETQYF. CDR3 in DNA: TGTGTCAGCAGCTTAGTATCCAGCAGAGAGACCCAGTACTTC.